The sequence of this TCR beta chain was determined in a study of shared T cell receptors in the human thymus. Method: immunoSEQ multiplex PCR; TCRdb's copy keeps in-frame clones and lacks some. The table has hundreds of thousands of clones, around 78% seen once. A further study also used this sample, focusing on human thymus T cells. Turning to that study: Thymus was obtained from resections taken during corrective heart surgery. V and J genes seemed to be used with bias in thymic and blood repertoires. Highly overlapping thymic repertoires in unrelated individuals were reported by related research.

Sequenced material: thymocytes. The TCR comes from a boy under two years old with a congenital heart defect.

CDR3 sequence reads: CASSSTGLDQPQHF. The CDR3 DNA reads TGTGCCAGCAGTTCGACAGGGTTGGATCAGCCCCAGCATTTT. The chain employs TRBV27 and TRBJ1-5; TRBD1 agrees at 7 bases. The length of the CDR3 is 14 residues. The ends lost 4 bases at V and 5 bases at J; junction bases unmatched: 5. Germline CDR1 MNHEY, CDR2 SMNVEV (reference sequence).